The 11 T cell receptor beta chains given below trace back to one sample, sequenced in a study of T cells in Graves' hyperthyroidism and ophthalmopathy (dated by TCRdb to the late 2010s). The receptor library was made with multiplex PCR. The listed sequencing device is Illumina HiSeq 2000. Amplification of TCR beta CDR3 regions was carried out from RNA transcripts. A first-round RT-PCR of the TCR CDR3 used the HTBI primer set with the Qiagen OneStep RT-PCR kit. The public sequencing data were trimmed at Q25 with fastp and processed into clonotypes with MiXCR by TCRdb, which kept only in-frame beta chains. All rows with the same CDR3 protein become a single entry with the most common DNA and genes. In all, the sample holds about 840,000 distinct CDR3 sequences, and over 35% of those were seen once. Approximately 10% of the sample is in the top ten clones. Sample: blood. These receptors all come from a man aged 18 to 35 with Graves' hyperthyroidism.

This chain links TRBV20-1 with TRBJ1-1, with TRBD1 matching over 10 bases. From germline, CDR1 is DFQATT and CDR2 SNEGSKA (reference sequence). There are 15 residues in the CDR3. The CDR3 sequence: CTPGTGVLGTTEAFF. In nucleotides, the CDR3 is TGCACTCCGGGGACAGGGGTTCTCGGGACCACTGAAGCTTTCTTT.

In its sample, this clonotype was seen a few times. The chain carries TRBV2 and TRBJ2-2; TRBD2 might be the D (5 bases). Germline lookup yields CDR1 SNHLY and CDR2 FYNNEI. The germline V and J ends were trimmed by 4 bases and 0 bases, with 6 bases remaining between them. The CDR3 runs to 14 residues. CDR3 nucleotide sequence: TGTGCCAGCAGTGGGAGGACGAACACCGGGGAGCTGTTTTTT. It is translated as CASSGRTNTGELFF.

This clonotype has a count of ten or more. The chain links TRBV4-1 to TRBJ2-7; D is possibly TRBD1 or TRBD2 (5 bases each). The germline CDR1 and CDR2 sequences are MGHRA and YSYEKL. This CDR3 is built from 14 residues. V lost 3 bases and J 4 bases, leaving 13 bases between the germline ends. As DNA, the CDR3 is TGCGCCAGCAGCCATGATCCAGGGACGTACGAGCAGTACTTC. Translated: CASSHDPGTYEQYF.

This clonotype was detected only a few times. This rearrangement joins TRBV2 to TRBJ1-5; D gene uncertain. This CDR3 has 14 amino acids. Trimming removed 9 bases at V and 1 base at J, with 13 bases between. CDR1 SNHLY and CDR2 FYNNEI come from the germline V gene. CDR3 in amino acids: CASSRAESNQPQHF. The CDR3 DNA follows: TGTGCCAGTAGTAGGGCGGAGAGCAATCAGCCCCAGCATTTT.

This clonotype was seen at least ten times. As DNA, the CDR3 is TGCGCCAGCAGCCCCCAGGGGGGGAGCTACGAGCAGTACTTC. It translates to CASSPQGGSYEQYF. This chain uses TRBV5-1 with TRBJ2-7; either TRBD1 or TRBD2 may supply D (7 bases each). In germline, CDR1 is SGHRS, CDR2 YFSETQ. This CDR3 is 14 amino acids long. The V gene lost 4 bases and the J gene lost 3 bases, with 14 bases spanning the gap.

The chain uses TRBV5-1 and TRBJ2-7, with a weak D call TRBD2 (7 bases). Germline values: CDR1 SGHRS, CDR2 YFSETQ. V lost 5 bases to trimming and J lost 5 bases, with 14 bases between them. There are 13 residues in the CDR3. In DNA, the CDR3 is TGCGCCAGCAGGCTCGGGGGGCGGAACGAGCAGTACTTC. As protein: CASRLGGRNEQYF.

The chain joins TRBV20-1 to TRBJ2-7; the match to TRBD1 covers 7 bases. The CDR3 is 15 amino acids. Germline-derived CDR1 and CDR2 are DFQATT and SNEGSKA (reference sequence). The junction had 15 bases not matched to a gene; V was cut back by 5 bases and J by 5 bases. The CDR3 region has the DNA TGCAGTGCTCTGCCCTTACTCGGGACAGCCAACGAGCAGTACTTC. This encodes CSALPLLGTANEQYF.

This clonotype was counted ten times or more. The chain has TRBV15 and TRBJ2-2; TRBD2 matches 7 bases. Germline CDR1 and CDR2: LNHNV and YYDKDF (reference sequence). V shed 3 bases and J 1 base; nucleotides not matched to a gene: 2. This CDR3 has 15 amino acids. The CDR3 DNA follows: TGTGCCACCAGCAGGGCTAGCGGGAACACCGGGGAGCTGTTTTTT. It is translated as CATSRASGNTGELFF.

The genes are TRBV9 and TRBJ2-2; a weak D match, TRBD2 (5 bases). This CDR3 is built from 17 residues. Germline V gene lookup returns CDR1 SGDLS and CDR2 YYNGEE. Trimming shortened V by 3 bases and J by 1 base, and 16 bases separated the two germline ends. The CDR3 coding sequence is TGTGCCAGCAGCGCCTCAAAAACTAGACTGAACACCGGGGAGCTGTTTTTT. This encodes CASSASKTRLNTGELFF.

The CDR3 DNA reads TGTGCCAGTAGTATCGAAGCGGGGGGGACCGGGGAGCTGTTTTTT. It yields the protein CASSIEAGGTGELFF. V is TRBV19 and J is TRBJ2-2, with 10 bases fitting TRBD2. This CDR3 has 15 residues. Germline CDR1 is LNHDA and CDR2 is SQIVND (reference sequence). Trimming cost V 3 bases and J 5 bases; bases outside gene matches: 3.

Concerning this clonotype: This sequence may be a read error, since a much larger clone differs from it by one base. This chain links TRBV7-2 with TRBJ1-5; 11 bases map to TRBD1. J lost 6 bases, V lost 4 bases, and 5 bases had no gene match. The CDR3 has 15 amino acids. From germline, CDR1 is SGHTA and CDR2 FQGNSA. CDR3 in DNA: TGTGCCAGCAGCTATGGACAGGGGGCGAGTCAGCCCCAGCATTTT. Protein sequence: CASSYGQGASQPQHF.